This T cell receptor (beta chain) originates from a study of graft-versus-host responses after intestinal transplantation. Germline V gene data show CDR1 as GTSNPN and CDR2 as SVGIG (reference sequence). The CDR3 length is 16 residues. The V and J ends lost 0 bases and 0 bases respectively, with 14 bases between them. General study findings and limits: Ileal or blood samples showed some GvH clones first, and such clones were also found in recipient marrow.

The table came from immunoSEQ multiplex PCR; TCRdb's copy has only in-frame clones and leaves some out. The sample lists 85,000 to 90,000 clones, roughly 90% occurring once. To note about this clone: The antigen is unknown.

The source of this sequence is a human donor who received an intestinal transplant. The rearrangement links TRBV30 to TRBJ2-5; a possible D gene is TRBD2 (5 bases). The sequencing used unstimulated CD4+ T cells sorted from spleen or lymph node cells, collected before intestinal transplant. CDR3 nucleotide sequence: TGTGCCTGGAGTGTACTGGCTAGCAGACACCAAGAGACCCAGTACTTC. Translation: CAWSVLASRHQETQYF.